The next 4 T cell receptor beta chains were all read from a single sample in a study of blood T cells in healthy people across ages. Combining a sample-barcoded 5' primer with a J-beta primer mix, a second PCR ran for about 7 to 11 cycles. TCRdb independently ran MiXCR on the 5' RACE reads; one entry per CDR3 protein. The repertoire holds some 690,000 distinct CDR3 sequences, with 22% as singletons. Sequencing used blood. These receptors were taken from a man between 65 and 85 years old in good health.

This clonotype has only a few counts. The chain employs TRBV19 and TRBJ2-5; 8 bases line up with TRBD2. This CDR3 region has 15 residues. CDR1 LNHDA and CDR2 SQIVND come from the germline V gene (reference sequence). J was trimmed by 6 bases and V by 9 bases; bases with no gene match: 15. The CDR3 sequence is CASGKGSGIEKTQYF. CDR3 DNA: TGTGCCAGCGGTAAAGGTAGCGGGATTGAGAAGACCCAGTACTTC.

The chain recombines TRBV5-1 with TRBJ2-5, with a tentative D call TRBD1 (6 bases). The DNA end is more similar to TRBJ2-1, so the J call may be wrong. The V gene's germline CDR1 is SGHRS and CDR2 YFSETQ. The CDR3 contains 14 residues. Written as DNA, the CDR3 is TGCGCCAGCAGCACAGGGACCCCGGGGCAAGAGCAGTTCTTC. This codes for CASSTGTPGQEQFF.

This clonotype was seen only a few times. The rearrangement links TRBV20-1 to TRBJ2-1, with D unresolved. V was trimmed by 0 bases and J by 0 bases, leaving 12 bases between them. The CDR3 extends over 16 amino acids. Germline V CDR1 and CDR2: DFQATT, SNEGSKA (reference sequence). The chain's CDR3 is CSARDPRDHSYNEQFF. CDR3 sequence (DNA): TGCAGTGCTAGAGATCCGAGAGACCACTCCTACAATGAGCAGTTCTTC.

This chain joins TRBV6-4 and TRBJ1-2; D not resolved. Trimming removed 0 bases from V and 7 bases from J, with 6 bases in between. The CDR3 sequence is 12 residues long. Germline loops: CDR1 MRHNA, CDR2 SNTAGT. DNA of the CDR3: TGTGCCAGCAGTGACTCGCGGCGTGGCTACACCTTC. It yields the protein CASSDSRRGYTF.